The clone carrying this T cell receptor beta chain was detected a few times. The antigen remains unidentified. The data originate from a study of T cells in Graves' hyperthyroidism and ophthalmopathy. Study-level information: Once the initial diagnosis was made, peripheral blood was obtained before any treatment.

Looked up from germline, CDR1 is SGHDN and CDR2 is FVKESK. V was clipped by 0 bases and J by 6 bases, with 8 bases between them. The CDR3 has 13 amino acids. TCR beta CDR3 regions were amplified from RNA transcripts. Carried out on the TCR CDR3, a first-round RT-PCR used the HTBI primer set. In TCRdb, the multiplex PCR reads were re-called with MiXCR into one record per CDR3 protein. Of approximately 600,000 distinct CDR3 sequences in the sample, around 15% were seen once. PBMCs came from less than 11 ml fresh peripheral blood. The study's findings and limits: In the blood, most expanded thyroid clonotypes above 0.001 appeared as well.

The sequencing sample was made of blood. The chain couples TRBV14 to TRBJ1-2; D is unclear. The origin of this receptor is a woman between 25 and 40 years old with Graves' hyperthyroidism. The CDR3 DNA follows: TGTGCCAGCAGCCAAGACGGTTTCAATGGCTACACCTTC. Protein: CASSQDGFNGYTF.